This T cell receptor (beta chain) derives from a study of identical twins. Broader study findings: Researchers caution that invariant MAIT and iNKT cells could partly confound zero-insertion analyses. Twins' excess sharing was less marked for out-of-frame beta sequences.

This clonotype was counted only a few times. What it binds is not known. Donors uniformly comprised healthy Caucasians. Germline assignment: CDR1 SEHNR and CDR2 FQNEAQ (reference sequence). The V gene end was trimmed by 3 bases and the J gene end by 4 bases; junction bases not matched to a gene: 5. The CDR3 totals 15 residues. After template switching added a universal primer site, the resulting cDNA carried unique molecular identifiers. TCRdb itself ran the 5' RACE reads through MiXCR, one entry per CDR3 protein. The data show 1.5 million to 2 million distinct CDR3 sequences, 25% to 35% seen once. Material for sequencing was cord blood. This chain links TRBV7-9 with TRBJ1-4, with 7 bases that match TRBD1. The TCR sequence derives from a newborn girl in good health. Written as DNA, the CDR3 is TGTGCCAGCAGCTTCCCGGGACAGATTAATGAAAAACTGTTTTTT. Residues: CASSFPGQINEKLFF.